This T cell receptor (beta chain) was sequenced during a study of blood T cell repertoires in COVID-19. Study-wide background: Samples came from the United States, Italy and Spain, spanning acute and convalescent COVID-19. T cells, B-cell-depleted T cells, or PBMCs supplied cDNA or gDNA.

There are 14 residues in the CDR3. The V and J ends lost 2 bases and 3 bases respectively, with 10 bases between them. The germline CDR1 and CDR2 sequences are MNHEY and SMNVEV (reference sequence). In the authors' workflow: Amplification with reference gene primers provided the estimates of nucleated cell counts. The repertoire was sequenced with immunoSEQ multiplex PCR; TCRdb's copy has only in-frame clones and lacks some. The DNA was the basis for D and trimming; V, J and clone size are from that table. Of roughly 250,000 clones listed, about 85% are singletons. Sequencing was carried out using peripheral blood. This TCR was sampled from a human donor with COVID-19, enrolled during active disease. The donor label of this sample is uncertain. V usage is TRBV27 and J usage is TRBJ1-1; D is possibly TRBD1 (5 bases). CDR3 region: CASSLAGGDTEAFF. The CDR3 bases are TGTGCCAGCAGTTTAGCAGGAGGGGACACTGAAGCTTTCTTT.